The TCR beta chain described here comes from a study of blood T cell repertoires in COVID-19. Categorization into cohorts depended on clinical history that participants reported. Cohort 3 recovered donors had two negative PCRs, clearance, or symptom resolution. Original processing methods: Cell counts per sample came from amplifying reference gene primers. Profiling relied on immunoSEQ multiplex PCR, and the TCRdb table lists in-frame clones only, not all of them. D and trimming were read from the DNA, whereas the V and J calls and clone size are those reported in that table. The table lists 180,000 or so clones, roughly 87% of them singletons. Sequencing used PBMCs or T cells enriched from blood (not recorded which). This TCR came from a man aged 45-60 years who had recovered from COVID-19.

The CDR3 region has the DNA TGTGCCAGCAGTAGGGGGACAGGGGGCAGATATGGCTACACCTTC. Encoded protein: CASSRGTGGRYGYTF. The chain links TRBV27 to TRBJ1-2, with TRBD1 matching 12 bases. This CDR3 region has 15 residues. With 5 bases clipped from V and 5 bases from J, the junction kept 6 bases outside the gene matches. Germline-derived CDR1 and CDR2 are MNHEY and SMNVEV (reference sequence).